This TCR beta chain was identified in a study of blood T cell repertoires in COVID-19. Across the whole study: Acute and convalescent COVID-19 samples came from the United States, Italy and Spain. From T cells, B-cell-depleted T cells, or PBMCs came the material, which was cDNA or gDNA.

The count of this clone is one. Germline values: CDR1 SEHNR, CDR2 FQNEAQ (reference sequence). This CDR3 spans 18 amino acids. V dropped 1 base and J dropped 7; count of bases not matched to a gene: 16. As originally analysed: Amplification from reference gene primers served as the basis for estimated nucleated cell counts. The repertoire was sequenced with immunoSEQ multiplex PCR; TCRdb's copy has only in-frame clones and lacks some. Clonal size and the V and J genes are those of that table, whereas D and trimming came from the DNA. The sample has nearly 55,000 clones, more than 70% seen once. The sample taken for sequencing was peripheral blood. The rearrangement joins TRBV7-9 to TRBJ2-3; 8 positions agree with TRBD2. This receptor was taken from an older man with active COVID-19. For the CDR3, the DNA is TGTGCCAGCAGCTTAGTGCGGTGGGGCCGGGGGGGCGAGTATACGCAGTATTTT. Protein: CASSLVRWGRGGEYTQYF.